This T cell receptor (beta chain) appears in the sequencing data of a study of cytomegalovirus exposure and HLA in healthy donors (dated by TCRdb to the late 2010s). Notes on the research overall: In an earlier analysis of around 540 of the donors, 250 to 350 Gb of sequence data and just under 120 million unique TCR beta sequences from 180 million or so T cells were reported. An early release covering roughly 600 HLA-typed donors comprised approximately 290 gigabases of sequencing data and 85 million or so unique TCR sequences. Of the roughly 400 genotyped donors, over 65% fell in the genetic ancestry cluster associated with self-reported Caucasian donors. The study aimed to test whether cataloging public T cell receptors could reveal signatures of past pathogen exposure. The T cell repertoires of some 670 subjects were profiled by immunosequencing and related to cytomegalovirus serostatus. A separate validation cohort of over a hundred different subjects was used in addition to the roughly 720-subject first cohort. High-throughput TCR immunosequencing, statistical association of individual TCRs with disease status, and machine learning were combined to predict cytomegalovirus infection status. In a later analysis, previously published TCR beta repertoires from several hundred donors were re-analyzed and high-resolution HLA genotyping was added so that TCR occurrence patterns could be studied. In the later analysis, no new phenotypic data were used to find candidate immune exposures; instead, reliance was placed on TCR beta sequences and their occurrence across donors. To decide whether each TCR beta V gene segment behaved as functional or pseudogenic, an earlier analysis of fewer than 750 of the donors relied on high-throughput TCR beta sequencing. Alongside the repertoire data, information on donor age, sex, ethnicity and CMV serostatus was compiled. In a later genetic analysis, genome-wide SNP genotypes for 398 of the 666 donors were used, and that subset was treated as a discovery cohort. All discovery cohort repertoires had been generated on a single sequencing platform. HLA typing included class I and class II loci at four-digit resolution. The number of typed donors differed by locus: roughly 629-640 for A, B, C, DRB1 and DQB1; 500 to 550 for DQA1; over 600 for DPA1; and around 470 for DPB1. Roughly five DR-DQ haplotypes were handled as single units for association and clustering because linkage in the cohort was strong. On average, about 240,000 unique TCR beta nucleotide sequences were sequenced per donor among a few hundred genotyped donors of the cohort, with 15% to 20% of those sequences being non-productive. General conclusions and limits of the study: In an earlier analysis of 587 of the donors, most TCR beta V segments appeared in productive rearrangements about 90% or about 30% of the time, broadly matching IMGT annotations. Compared with equally common non-associated chains, HLA-associated TCR beta chains in a later analysis were more clonally expanded and had lower generation probabilities. In a later analysis, several top co-occurrence clusters were reported to appear linked to parvovirus B19, influenza, CMV and Epstein-Barr virus. For the cohort, immune exposure information was limited to CMV serostatus. The study listed approximately 150 TCR beta chains as associated with cytomegalovirus. Most TCR sequences were seen in very few donors, while some public TCRs were found in many individuals. When HLA alleles, especially DR and DQ, strongly co-occurred, TCR associations were difficult to assign to individual alleles. A later analysis associated some 17,000 TCR beta sequences with specific HLA alleles at a false discovery rate of 0.05. Only TCR beta chains were sequenced in this cohort, and the absence of alpha or paired-chain data limited detectable features. The authors suggested that the approach could potentially be generalized to other disease states and immunological phenotypes. A group of highly shared sequence variants was considered likely to be a technical artifact of the sequencing pipeline. Cytomegalovirus status was reported to be diagnosed by the classifier with high specificity and sensitivity in both the original and validation cohorts. Because counts were too low, roughly 16 rarely observed V segments, including chromosome 9 orphons, were excluded from the earlier analysis of a few hundred of the donors. A further reported finding was that TCR beta sequences accurately predicted the HLA-A and HLA-B alleles for most subjects in the first cohort. According to a later analysis, TCR association rates differed among HLA loci, with DRB1 alleles showing the most associated TCRs and HLA-C alleles showing the fewest. According to a later analysis, most CMV-associated TCR beta chains appeared to be HLA-restricted, and the HLA associations seemed to be driven largely by CMV exposure. Because the 87-base-pair reads could not distinguish some IMGT-functional V segments, including TRBV6-2 and TRBV6-3, those segments were excluded. Correlated functional status among segregating V segments might be attributable to linkage disequilibrium, but an unknown experimental factor could not be ruled out. Because HLA typing was unavailable for some donors at each locus, only the typed subset was used in association tests. V-gene and J-gene trimming of TCR beta chains was associated with a missense DCLRE1C variant in a later genetic analysis, and the association was replicated in an independent cohort. A later genetic analysis reported fewer N-insertions in productive TCRs among donors in an Asian-associated ancestry cluster than the roughly 700-donor mean. Three of the identified cytomegalovirus-associated TCR beta chains were confirmed in vitro to be specific for cytomegalovirus antigens. Presence/absence analyses assumed roughly uniform sequencing depth across donors, an assumption that may not hold.

Only one count was recorded for this clone. Its target antigen remains unknown. No quality values exist for individual bases; no much larger clone is one base distant. The cohort comprised around 690 healthy bone marrow donors. All cohort members were sampled while nominally healthy, although unrecorded immune exposures were likely present. The donor was CMV seronegative and belonged to the group of approximately 320 seronegative cohort members. Every donor gave a peripheral blood sample, and the peripheral blood mononuclear cells from that sample were used for TCR beta sequencing. The Qiagen DNeasy Blood Extraction Kit was used to extract genomic DNA from the blood cell samples. The library was produced with the immunoSEQ multiplex PCR assay. A mixture of 60 forward primers for TCR Vbeta segments and 13 reverse primers for TCR Jbeta segments was used in the multiplex PCR. Amplification of the CDR3 region of rearranged TCR beta genes was performed with a multiplex PCR assay on genomic DNA. Amplified TCR beta libraries were sequenced as 87-base-pair reads on the Illumina HiSeq System. Per the authors' processing: Across the roughly 600 repertoires, a later analysis counted 78 million or so unique TCR beta chains, around 11 million of which were shared by at least two donors. A nearest-neighbor algorithm error-corrected the raw reads and collapsed the reads into unique sequences, merging closely related sequences to remove PCR and sequencing errors. V, D and J gene segments were assigned by aligning CDR3 sequences to IMGT reference sequences. For a sequence to be retained, at least a six-nucleotide match to both a V gene segment and a J gene segment was required. Rearrangements were called productive when the CDR3 lacked stop codons and stayed in frame with V and J; all others were non-productive. Following IMGT convention, CDR3 was defined as the stretch from the second conserved V-encoded cysteine up to the conserved J-encoded phenylalanine. In an earlier analysis of more than 550 of the donors, sequences lacking an unambiguous match to a single V gene segment were excluded. In an earlier analysis of 587 of the donors, a V segment was called functional when productive rearrangements were above 56.7%, and segregating when the standard deviation between donors exceeded 5%. To diagnose cytomegalovirus status from the catalog of TCR beta chain sequences, a statistical classification framework was built. A later analysis assigned V and J genes by comparing TCR nucleotide sequences with IMGT/GENE-DB human TR gene sequences. Using the TCRdist pipeline, a later analysis assigned CDR3 sequences along with most-parsimonious VDJ recombination scenarios. In a later analysis, every TCR beta chain was defined by the combination of its CDR3 amino acid sequence and its V-gene family, and reads without a unique V-gene family were dropped. To address suspected cross-contamination and a sequencing artifact, a later analysis removed over 500 highly shared, low-generation-probability nucleotide sequences. In a later analysis, a clonal expansion index was calculated for each public chain from normalized within-repertoire ranks of inferred template counts. A later analysis computed generation probabilities with a VDJ recombination model fitted to out-of-frame rearrangements, and checked the results against IGoR. In a later analysis, TCR-TCR, TCR-HLA and TCR-CMV co-occurrence was scored with hypergeometric tests, and a repertoire-size bias correction was applied to TCR pairs. False discovery rates were estimated in a later analysis by permuting HLA or CMV assignments 20 times. In a later analysis, co-occurring TCRs were grouped with DBSCAN, and TCRdist sequence similarity was added when clustering was performed within HLA-allele-positive subsets. Repertoires with fewer than 30,000 or more than 120,000 public chains, plus five repertoires with anomalous nucleotide sharing, were excluded from co-occurrence clustering. TCRdb's version of the immuneACCESS table is confined to in-frame rearrangements and falls short of the full clone set. An unresolved V gene accounts for under half of the shortfall where checked; the remainder is of unknown origin. V, J and clone size derive from that table, while D and trimming were established from the DNA sequence. This sample is represented by about 150,000 clones; over 60% of them were singletons. The top ten constitute roughly 4% of the sample.

The germline V gene supplies CDR1 SGHTA and CDR2 FQGNSA. The CDR3 runs 16 amino acids, cysteine and phenylalanine included. The retained sequence is limited to the CDR3, 48 bases, with the frame set at the first base. Cut back by 1 base and 4 bases, the V and J ends lie 14 bases apart. This receptor was obtained from a woman aged 40-49 years in good health and CMV-seronegative. The sequenced sample consisted of PBMCs. The rearranged chain carries TRBV7-2 and TRBJ2-1, and perhaps TRBD2 as D gene, on 6 matching bases. The DNA is as follows: TGTGCCAGCAGCTTAGAAGTTCTAGCGACTTACAATGAGCAGTTCTTC. It specifies CASSLEVLATYNEQFF.